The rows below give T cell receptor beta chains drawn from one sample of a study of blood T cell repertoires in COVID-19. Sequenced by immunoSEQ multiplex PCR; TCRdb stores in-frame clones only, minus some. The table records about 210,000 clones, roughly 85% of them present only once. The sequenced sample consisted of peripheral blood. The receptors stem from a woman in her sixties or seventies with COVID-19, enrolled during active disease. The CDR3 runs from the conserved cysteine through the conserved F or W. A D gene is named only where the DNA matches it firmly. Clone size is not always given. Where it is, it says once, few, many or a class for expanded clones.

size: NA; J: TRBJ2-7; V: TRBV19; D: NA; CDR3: CASSPPWARDNEQYF; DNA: TGTGCCAGTAGTCCCCCATGGGCCAGGGACAACGAGCAGTACTTC
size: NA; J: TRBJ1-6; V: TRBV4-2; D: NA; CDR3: CASSQDGRRGNYNSPLHF; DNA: TGTGCCAGCAGCCAAGATGGGCGCCGGGGTAACTATAATTCACCCCTCCACTTT
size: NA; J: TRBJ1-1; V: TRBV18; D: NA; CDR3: CASSPRGEATEAFF; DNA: TGTGCCAGCTCACCACGTGGGGAGGCCACTGAAGCTTTCTTT
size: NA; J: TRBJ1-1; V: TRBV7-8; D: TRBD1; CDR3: CASSLLQGAGTEAFF; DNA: TGTGCCAGCAGCTTACTACAGGGGGCGGGCACTGAAGCTTTCTTT
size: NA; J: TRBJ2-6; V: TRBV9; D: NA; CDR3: CASSFQSGANVLTF; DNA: TGTGCCAGCAGCTTTCAGTCTGGGGCCAACGTCCTGACTTTC
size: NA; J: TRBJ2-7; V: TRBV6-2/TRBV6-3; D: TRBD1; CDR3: CASSTRTGGYEQYF; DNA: TGTGCCAGCAGTACCCGGACAGGGGGCTACGAGCAGTACTTC
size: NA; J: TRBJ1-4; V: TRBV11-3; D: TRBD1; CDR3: CASSFRQGSTNEKLFF; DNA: TGTGCCAGCAGCTTTAGACAGGGTTCAACTAATGAAAAACTGTTTTTT
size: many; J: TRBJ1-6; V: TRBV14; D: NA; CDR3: CASSQARGYSPLHF; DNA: TGTGCCAGCAGCCAAGCCAGGGGCTATTCACCCCTCCACTTT
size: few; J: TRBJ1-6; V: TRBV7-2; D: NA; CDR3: CASSYVSNSPLHF; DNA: TGTGCCAGCAGCTATGTATCGAATTCACCCCTCCACTTT
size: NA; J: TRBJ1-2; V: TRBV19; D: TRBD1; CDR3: CASNSRTGGKRSYGYTF; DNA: TGTGCCAGTAATTCTCGGACAGGGGGCAAAAGGTCCTATGGCTACACCTTC
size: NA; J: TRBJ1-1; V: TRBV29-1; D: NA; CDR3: CSVVKGPWNTEAFF; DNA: TGCAGCGTCGTAAAGGGGCCATGGAACACTGAAGCTTTCTTT
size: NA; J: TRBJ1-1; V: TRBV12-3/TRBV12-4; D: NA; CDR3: CASSLQENTEAFF; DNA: TGTGCCAGCAGTTTACAGGAGAACACTGAAGCTTTCTTT
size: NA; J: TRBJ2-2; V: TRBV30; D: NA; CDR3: CACSRGNTGELFF; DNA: TGTGCCTGTAGTCGGGGGAACACCGGGGAGCTGTTTTTT
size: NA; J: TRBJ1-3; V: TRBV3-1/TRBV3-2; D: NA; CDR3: CASSPSSGLGSGNTIYF; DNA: TGTGCCAGCAGCCCATCGTCGGGATTGGGCTCTGGAAACACCATATATTTT
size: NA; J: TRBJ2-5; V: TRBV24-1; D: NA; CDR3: CATGEGVSETQYF; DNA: TGTGCCACCGGGGAGGGGGTCTCAGAGACCCAGTACTTC
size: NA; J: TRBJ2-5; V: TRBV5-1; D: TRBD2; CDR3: CASSFGLAGGQETQYF; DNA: TGCGCCAGCAGCTTTGGACTAGCGGGAGGCCAAGAGACCCAGTACTTC
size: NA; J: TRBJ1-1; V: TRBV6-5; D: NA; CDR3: CAILSVGGTEAFF; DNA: TGTGCCATTCTATCTGTGGGGGGCACTGAAGCTTTCTTT